This TCR beta chain was found in a study of regulatory T cells in long-lasting Graves disease. Building of the TCR beta libraries involved iRepertoire HTBI primers and Arm-PCR of CDR3 regions. TCRdb re-called the multiplex PCR reads with MiXCR, one entry per CDR3 protein. The data show roughly 560,000 distinct CDR3 sequences, about 16% seen once. This clonotype was counted at least ten times. Regarding time point: newly diagnosed GD, antithyroid drugs for less than 3 months. The TCR library used RNA extracted from PBMCs. The sample also formed part of further work on T cells in Graves' hyperthyroidism and ophthalmopathy. As that report states: The HTBI primer set drove a first-round RT-PCR of the TCR CDR3. Most clonotypes expanded in the thyroid (above 0.001) were also present in blood. Progression to ophthalmopathy was predicted a median of 6.5 months early.

The starting material was peripheral blood mononuclear cells (PBMCs), obtained at new diagnosis, from a patient treated with antithyroid drugs. The TCR was taken from a woman aged 35-65 years with Graves disease.

Here the CDR3 reads CSAAKADTQYF. DNA for the CDR3: TGCAGTGCTGCGAAGGCGGATACGCAGTATTTT. This chain uses TRBV20-1 with TRBJ2-3; D is uncertain. V gave up 5 bases and J gave up 6 bases, with 9 bases separating them. CDR1 is DFQATT, CDR2 SNEGSKA, per germline (reference sequence). This CDR3 is built from 11 residues.